This is a list of T cell receptor beta chains from one sample in a study of T cell changes during pregnancy in multiple sclerosis. Only in-frame clones appear in the TCRdb table, and some are missing; sequencing was by immunoSEQ multiplex PCR. This table holds about 63,000 clones, approximately 95% found once. Sample: CD8+ T cells from peripheral blood mononuclear cells, taken in the second trimester of pregnancy. These receptor sequences come from a female donor with multiple sclerosis, enrolled in a pregnancy study. Both conserved end residues are part of each CDR3. The D gene is left open where the match is weak. Not all rows give a size; the values are once, few, many and, for expanded clones, a class.

j_call,d_call,clone_size,v_call,cdr3_nt,cdr3_aa
TRBJ2-1,.,.,TRBV19,TGTGCCAGTAGTTCCCAGGGTTCCAATGAGCAGTTCTTC,CASSSQGSNEQFF
TRBJ2-7,TRBD1,.,TRBV19,TGTGCCAGTAGTATGTCCGGGACAGGGGTCCACGAGCAGTACTTC,CASSMSGTGVHEQYF
TRBJ2-7,.,.,TRBV27,TGTGCCAGCAGTTTATCGGGGGGACAGCTCTACGAGCAGTACTTC,CASSLSGGQLYEQYF
TRBJ2-7,TRBD2,.,TRBV10-2,TGCGCCAGCAGTGATAGGACTAGCGGCCTGAGGGGGGTATACGAGCAGTACTTC,CASSDRTSGLRGVYEQYF
TRBJ1-1,TRBD1,.,TRBV9,TGTGCCAGCAGCGTCCAGGACAGGGTACAATCCGAAGCTTTCTTT,CASSVQDRVQSEAFF
TRBJ1-2,.,.,TRBV29-1,TGCAGCGTTCTCCCCCTCGGATTTCAGGCGAGCGGGGACTATGGCTACACCTTC,CSVLPLGFQASGDYGYTF
TRBJ2-7,TRBD1,.,TRBV10-2,TGCGCCAGCACCTTAGACAGGGGTAACGAGCAGTACTTC,CASTLDRGNEQYF
TRBJ2-7,.,once,TRBV6-1,TGTGCCAGCAGTGTCGAAGGAGGATACGAGCAGTACTTC,CASSVEGGYEQYF
TRBJ2-7,TRBD1,.,TRBV5-4,TGTGCCAGTACCGGGACAGGGGAATACGAGCAGTACTTC,CASTGTGEYEQYF
TRBJ2-2,.,.,TRBV7-2,TGTGCCAGCAGCTTAGTCGTCGGGGAGCTGTTTTTT,CASSLVVGELFF
TRBJ2-2,.,few,TRBV19,TGTGCCAGTAGTAAAGGAGAGAAGCCCGGGGAGCTGTTTTTT,CASSKGEKPGELFF
TRBJ1-1,.,.,TRBV2,TGTGCCAGCAGTGACGTCCCGGGACACTCGAACACTGAAGCTTTCTTT,CASSDVPGHSNTEAFF
TRBJ1-5,.,.,TRBV30,TGTGCCTGGAGTCACAATTGGCATCAGCCCCAGCATTTT,CAWSHNWHQPQHF
TRBJ2-3,TRBD2,.,TRBV9,TGTGCCAGCAGCGTCTGGACTAGCGGGCACACAGATACGCAGTATTTT,CASSVWTSGHTDTQYF
TRBJ1-2,TRBD1,.,TRBV7-9,TGTGCCAGCAGCCCCGCGGACAGGTCCTATGGCTACACCTTC,CASSPADRSYGYTF
TRBJ2-1,TRBD2,.,TRBV4-2,TGTGCCAGCAGCCAAGATCGGGGGACTAGCGTTTACAATGAGCAGTTCTTC,CASSQDRGTSVYNEQFF
TRBJ2-7,TRBD1,.,TRBV27,TGTGCCAGCGGCCGGGACAGGGTGTACGAGCAGTACTTC,CASGRDRVYEQYF
TRBJ1-1,.,.,TRBV28,TGTGCCAGCAGTTTATCTCGGGGGGCGGGGACTGAAGCTTTCTTT,CASSLSRGAGTEAFF
TRBJ2-1,.,.,TRBV19,TGTGCCAGTAGTATCGTGAGCAGAGGAAATGAGCAGTTCTTC,CASSIVSRGNEQFF
TRBJ2-3,.,.,TRBV15,TGTGCCACCAGCAGATCGAGTTTAGGGAGAGAGAATACGCAGTATTTT,CATSRSSLGRENTQYF
TRBJ2-7,TRBD2,.,TRBV7-9,TGTGCCAGCAGCTCCCTTCCCCACCGGGCGGGAGGCTACGAGCAGTACTTC,CASSSLPHRAGGYEQYF
TRBJ2-6,TRBD2,.,TRBV11-2,TGTGCCAGCAGCCGGACTAGCGGGTATGGGGCCAACGTCCTGACTTTC,CASSRTSGYGANVLTF
TRBJ2-2,.,.,TRBV7-9,TGTGCCAGCAGCCTCCCGGGCGGGGCGGGCACCGGGGAGCTGTTTTTT,CASSLPGGAGTGELFF
TRBJ2-2,TRBD1,.,TRBV4-1,TGCGCCAGCAGCCAAAGACAGGGTACGAACACCGGGGAGCTGTTTTTT,CASSQRQGTNTGELFF
TRBJ2-7,TRBD2,.,TRBV28,TGTGCCAGCAGTCCTGGGACTAGCAGCTACGAGCAGTACTTC,CASSPGTSSYEQYF
TRBJ2-3,.,.,TRBV5-4,TGTGCCAGCAGCTTGGCAAGGGGAGATACGCAGTATTTT,CASSLARGDTQYF
TRBJ2-5,.,.,TRBV6-1,TGTGCCAGCAGTGAAGGGGGCACGGAGACCCAGTACTTC,CASSEGGTETQYF
TRBJ2-5,.,.,TRBV11-2,TGTGCCAGCAGCCCCGAGTTTAGATCCCAAGAGACCCAGTACTTC,CASSPEFRSQETQYF
TRBJ2-3,.,.,TRBV28,TGTGCCAGCAGTTTATTATCCCCGAGCACAGATACGCAGTATTTT,CASSLLSPSTDTQYF
TRBJ1-1,TRBD1,.,TRBV19,TGTGCCAGTAATAGAGCCGACAGGGGGGAGTACACTGAAGCTTTCTTT,CASNRADRGEYTEAFF
TRBJ2-2,.,.,TRBV5-6,TGTGCCAGCAGCTTGGGAGTGGAGCTGTTTTTT,CASSLGVELFF
TRBJ2-1,TRBD2,.,TRBV11-2,TGTGCCAGCAGCCGCGGACTAGCGGGAGTGAGGGAGCAGTTCTTC,CASSRGLAGVREQFF
TRBJ2-4,TRBD2,.,TRBV9,TGTGCCAGCAGCGTAGTAGTAGCGGGAGGGTACAAAAACATTCAGTACTTC,CASSVVVAGGYKNIQYF
TRBJ2-1,.,.,TRBV10-1,TGCGCCAGCAGTGACCGGTACAATGAGCAGTTCTTC,CASSDRYNEQFF
TRBJ1-4,TRBD1,.,TRBV10-3,TGTGCCATCAGTGAGTCCGGGACAGATAATGAAAAACTGTTTTTT,CAISESGTDNEKLFF
TRBJ2-7,TRBD1,.,TRBV7-9,TGTGCCAGCAGCTTAGTGGCAGGGGGCGCCGAGCAGTACTTC,CASSLVAGGAEQYF
TRBJ1-2,TRBD1,.,TRBV5-4,TGTGCCAGCAGCTCGAGGCCGGGACAGGGGGCGCGGGATGGCTACACCTTC,CASSSRPGQGARDGYTF
TRBJ2-7,.,.,TRBV2,TGTGCCAGCATCCGCCACAGGGCGGACTACGAGCAGTACTTC,CASIRHRADYEQYF
TRBJ2-1,TRBD2,.,TRBV4-1,TGCGCCAGCAGCCAATGGTTGGGGGAGGGTTACAATGAGCAGTTCTTC,CASSQWLGEGYNEQFF
TRBJ2-7,TRBD2,.,TRBV27,TGTGCCAGCAGTTTGAGGGAGGGCCCCTACGAGCAGTACTTC,CASSLREGPYEQYF
TRBJ2-7,.,.,TRBV29-1,TGCAGCGTGGTACTAACTAGTAGCGTCCTCTACGAGCAGTACTTC,CSVVLTSSVLYEQYF
TRBJ2-1,TRBD1,.,TRBV2,TGTGCCAGCAGTGTTGGGACAGGCTCCTACAATGAGCAGTTCTTC,CASSVGTGSYNEQFF
TRBJ2-7,.,.,TRBV9,TGTGCCAGCAGCGTAGGAGGCAGTTCCTACGAGCAGTACTTC,CASSVGGSSYEQYF
TRBJ2-1,TRBD2,.,TRBV7-2,TGTGCCAGCAGGGAAGCGGGAACTGAGCAGTTCTTC,CASREAGTEQFF
TRBJ2-2,.,.,TRBV30,TGTGCCTGGGCAGGGAACACCGGGGAGCTGTTTTTT,CAWAGNTGELFF
TRBJ1-2,TRBD1,once,TRBV4-3,TGCGCCAGCAGCCGAGCTTTTCCGACAGGGAGCTACACCTTC,CASSRAFPTGSYTF
TRBJ2-7,TRBD2,.,TRBV4-1,TGCGCCAGCAGCCCACTAGCGGGGAACGAGCAGTACTTC,CASSPLAGNEQYF
TRBJ1-2,TRBD1,once,TRBV6-5,TGTGCCAGCAGTTACCAGGGGACAGGGGATGGCTACACCTTC,CASSYQGTGDGYTF
TRBJ1-1,TRBD1,.,TRBV6-5,TGTGCCAGCAGTTACAACAGGGGATGGACTGAAGCTTTCTTT,CASSYNRGWTEAFF
TRBJ2-7,.,.,TRBV13,TGTGCCAGCAGTTCGAACGGGTTCTCCTACGAGCAGTACTTC,CASSSNGFSYEQYF
TRBJ2-7,TRBD1,.,TRBV5-5,TGTGCCAGCAGCTTCCGGGACAGGACCTACGAGCAGTACTTC,CASSFRDRTYEQYF
TRBJ2-1,TRBD2,.,TRBV10-2,TGCGCCAGCAGTGAGGGACTAGTTGTTGAGCAGTTCTTC,CASSEGLVVEQFF
TRBJ2-6,.,.,TRBV19,TGTGCCAGTACTTCTGGGGCCAACGTCCTGACTTTC,CASTSGANVLTF